The present entry profiles one TCR beta chain with its context. This specimen comes from a study of preoperative IRX-2 immunotherapy in early breast cancer. V lost 6 bases and J 0 bases, leaving 15 bases between the germline ends. Germline V lookup: CDR1 LNHDA, CDR2 SQIVND (reference sequence). The CDR3 runs to 17 residues. The method was immunoSEQ multiplex PCR; TCRdb's version includes in-frame clones alone and lacks a portion of them. The sample lists about 32,000 clones; 80% to 85% were seen once. Treatment: preoperative locoregional IRX-2 cytokine immunotherapy. Preoperative locoregional IRX-2 cytokine immunotherapy was tested in the phase Ib source study.

The receptor was isolated from a human donor with breast cancer. The sample consisted of lymph node tissue, taken from a patient treated with IRX-2 immunotherapy. This rearrangement joins TRBV19 to TRBJ2-6, with a tentative D call TRBD1 (6 bases). The CDR3 is CASSSGTSDSGANVLTF. The CDR3 coding sequence is TGTGCCAGTAGCTCCGGGACATCCGACTCTGGGGCCAACGTCCTGACTTTC.